The 5 T cell receptor beta chains reported below all come from one sample, sequenced in a study of radiation and T cells in renal cell carcinoma. Assay used: immunoSEQ multiplex PCR; TCRdb lists only in-frame clones, some missing. The sample includes around 80,000 clones, roughly 82% seen only once; the top ten take approximately 6.4%. The time point is: blood 2 weeks post-SBRT. This sample's treatment: 15 Gy SBRT to primary tumor, nephrectomy 4 weeks later. This material consisted of blood, taken from a patient whose treatment included radiotherapy and nephrectomy. The receptors stem from a man aged 55 to 70 with renal cell carcinoma.

The count of this clone is one. The V and J genes are TRBV5-1 and TRBJ2-7; tentatively, D is TRBD1 (5 bases). The CDR3 runs 13 residues. The V end was cut by 0 bases, the J end by 2 bases, with 6 bases between. The germline V gene has CDR1 SGHRS and CDR2 YFSETQ. The DNA for the CDR3 is TGCGCCAGCAGCTTGGGGGGCCCCTACGAGCAGTACTTC. Protein sequence: CASSLGGPYEQYF.

V gene TRBV2 combines with J gene TRBJ2-1; D tentatively fits TRBD1 or TRBD2 (6 bases each). V was pared by 3 bases and J by 9 bases, with 12 bases between. The germline CDR1 and CDR2 sequences are SNHLY and FYNNEI. The CDR3 sequence is 13 residues long. Here the CDR3 reads CASSDGGRSEQFF. Written as DNA, the CDR3 is TGTGCCAGCAGTGATGGGGGGCGGAGTGAGCAGTTCTTC.

This rearrangement joins TRBV28 to TRBJ2-1, with 7 bases aligning to TRBD2. After removal of 5 bases from V and 3 bases from J, the junction contained 4 bases not matched to a gene. CDR3 length equals 14 residues. Germline CDR1 reads MDHEN; CDR2 reads SYDVKM. The CDR3 coding sequence is TGTGCCAGCAGTATTAGGACTAGCTACAATGAGCAGTTCTTC. This sequence encodes CASSIRTSYNEQFF.

The rearrangement joins TRBV29-1 to TRBJ2-1; no clear D gene. V was trimmed by 0 bases and J by 6 bases, leaving 6 bases between them. The CDR3 sequence is 12 residues long. Germline-derived CDR1 and CDR2 are SQVTM and ANQGSEA. CDR3 DNA sequence: TGCAGCGTTGAAGATCGGTCCAATGAGCAGTTCTTC. Protein: CSVEDRSNEQFF.

The chain uses TRBV21-1 and TRBJ2-7; the table's D call, TRBD1, has no DNA check behind it. TRBV21-1 is flagged as a pseudogene. The CDR3 has 15 residues. The CDR3 loop reads CASSKEGAVAYEQYF. The CDR3 coding sequence is TGTGCCAGCAGCAAAGAGGGGGCAGTAGCCTACGAGCAGTACTTC.